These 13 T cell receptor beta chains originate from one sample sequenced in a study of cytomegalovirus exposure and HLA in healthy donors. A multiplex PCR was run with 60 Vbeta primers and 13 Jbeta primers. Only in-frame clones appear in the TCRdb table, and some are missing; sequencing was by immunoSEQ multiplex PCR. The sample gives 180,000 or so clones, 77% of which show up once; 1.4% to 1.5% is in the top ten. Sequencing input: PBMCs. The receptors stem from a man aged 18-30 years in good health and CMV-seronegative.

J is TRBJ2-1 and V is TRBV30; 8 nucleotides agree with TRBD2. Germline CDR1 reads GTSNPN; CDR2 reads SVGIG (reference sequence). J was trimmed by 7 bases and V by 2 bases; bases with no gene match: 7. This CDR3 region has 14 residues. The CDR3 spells CAWSSGGRTNEQFF. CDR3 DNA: TGTGCCTGGAGTTCTGGCGGGAGGACAAATGAGCAGTTCTTC.

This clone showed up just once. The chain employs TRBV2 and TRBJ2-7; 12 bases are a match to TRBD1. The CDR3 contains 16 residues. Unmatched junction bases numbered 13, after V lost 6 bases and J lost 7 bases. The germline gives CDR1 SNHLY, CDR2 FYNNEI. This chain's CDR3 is CASSETPGQGAREQYF. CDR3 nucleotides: TGTGCCAGCAGCGAAACGCCGGGACAGGGGGCGCGTGAGCAGTACTTC.

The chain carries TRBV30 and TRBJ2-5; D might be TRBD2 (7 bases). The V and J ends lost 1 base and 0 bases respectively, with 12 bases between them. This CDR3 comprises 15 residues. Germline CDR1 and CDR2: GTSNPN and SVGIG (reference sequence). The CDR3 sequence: CAWSEGGAYQETQYF. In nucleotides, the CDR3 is TGTGCCTGGAGTGAAGGGGGGGCGTACCAAGAGACCCAGTACTTC.

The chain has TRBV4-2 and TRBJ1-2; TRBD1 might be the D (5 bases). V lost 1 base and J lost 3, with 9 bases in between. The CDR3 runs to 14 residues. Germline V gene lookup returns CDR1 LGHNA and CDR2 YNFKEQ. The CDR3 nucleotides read TGTGCCAGCAGCCAAGCGGAACAGGACTATGGCTACACCTTC. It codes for CASSQAEQDYGYTF.

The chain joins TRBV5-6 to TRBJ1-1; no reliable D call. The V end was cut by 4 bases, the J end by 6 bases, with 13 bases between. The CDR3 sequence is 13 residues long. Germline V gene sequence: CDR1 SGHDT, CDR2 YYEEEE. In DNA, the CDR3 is TGTGCCAGCAGCCGGGCCGGGGTGCCTGAAGCTTTCTTT. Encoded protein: CASSRAGVPEAFF.

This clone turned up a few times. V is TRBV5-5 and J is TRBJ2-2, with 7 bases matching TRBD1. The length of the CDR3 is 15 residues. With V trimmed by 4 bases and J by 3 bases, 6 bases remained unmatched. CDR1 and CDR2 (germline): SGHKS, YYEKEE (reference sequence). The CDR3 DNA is TGTGCCAGCAGCGCGACAGGGTTGGACACCGGGGAGCTGTTTTTT. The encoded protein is CASSATGLDTGELFF.

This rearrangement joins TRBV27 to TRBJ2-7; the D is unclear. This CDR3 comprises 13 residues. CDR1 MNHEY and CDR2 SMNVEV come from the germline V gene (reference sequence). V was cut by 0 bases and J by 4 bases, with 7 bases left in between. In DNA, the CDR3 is TGTGCCAGCAGTTTATCGGCGGTTTACGAGCAGTACTTC. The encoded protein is CASSLSAVYEQYF.

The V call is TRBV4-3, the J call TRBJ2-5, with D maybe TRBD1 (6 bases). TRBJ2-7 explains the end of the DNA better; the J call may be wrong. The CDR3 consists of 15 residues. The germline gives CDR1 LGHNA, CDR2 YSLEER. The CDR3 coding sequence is TGCGCCAGCAGCCAGTCTCGGGACACAGCCTACGAGCAGTACTTC. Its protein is CASSQSRDTAYEQYF.

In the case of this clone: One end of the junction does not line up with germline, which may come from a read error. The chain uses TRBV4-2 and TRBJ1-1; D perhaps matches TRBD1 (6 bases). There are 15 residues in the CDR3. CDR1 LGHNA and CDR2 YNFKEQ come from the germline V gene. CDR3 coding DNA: TGTGCCAGCAGCCAAGATCGGGCAGGGGCCACTGAAGCTTTTTTT. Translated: CASSQDRAGATEAFF.

The CDR3 region is CASSLVPGTGREQYF. The CDR3 DNA reads TGTGCCAGCAGCTTAGTGCCGGGGACAGGGAGGGAGCAGTACTTC. This rearrangement joins TRBV7-2 to TRBJ2-7; 9 nucleotides align to TRBD1. V gave up 1 base and J gave up 7 bases; unmatched junction bases: 8. This CDR3 is built from 15 residues. Germline CDR1 SGHTA, CDR2 FQGNSA. Filled out from reference TRBV7-2 and TRBJ2-7, the complete variable domain reads GAGVSQSPSNKVTEKGKDVELRCDPISGHTALYWYRQSLGQGLEFLIYFQGNSAPDKSGLPSDRFSAERTGGSVSTLTIQRTQQEDSAVYLCASSLVPGTGREQYFGPGTRLTVT.

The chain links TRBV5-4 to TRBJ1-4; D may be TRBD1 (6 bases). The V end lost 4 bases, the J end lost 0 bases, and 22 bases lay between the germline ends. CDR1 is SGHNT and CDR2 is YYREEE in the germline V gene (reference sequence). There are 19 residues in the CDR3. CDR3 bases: TGTGCCAGCAGCGGTCCGGGACAAGGGGGAGTTGCAACTAATGAAAAACTGTTTTTT. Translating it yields CASSGPGQGGVATNEKLFF.

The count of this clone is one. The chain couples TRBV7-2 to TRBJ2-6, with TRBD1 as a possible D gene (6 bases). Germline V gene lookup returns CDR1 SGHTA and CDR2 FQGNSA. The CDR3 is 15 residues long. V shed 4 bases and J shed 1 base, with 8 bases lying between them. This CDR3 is CASSSTGSGANVLTF. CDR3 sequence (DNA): TGTGCCAGCAGCTCCACAGGGTCTGGGGCCAACGTCCTGACTTTC.

CDR3 bases: TGTGCCAGCAGCCAGAACCCTAGCGGGAGCACAGATACGCAGTATTTT. It encodes CASSQNPSGSTDTQYF. The chain combines TRBV4-2 with TRBJ2-3; 8 bases agree with TRBD2. The germline V gene encodes CDR1 LGHNA and CDR2 YNFKEQ. CDR3 length equals 16 residues. With 3 bases clipped from V and 0 bases from J, the junction kept 5 bases outside the gene matches.